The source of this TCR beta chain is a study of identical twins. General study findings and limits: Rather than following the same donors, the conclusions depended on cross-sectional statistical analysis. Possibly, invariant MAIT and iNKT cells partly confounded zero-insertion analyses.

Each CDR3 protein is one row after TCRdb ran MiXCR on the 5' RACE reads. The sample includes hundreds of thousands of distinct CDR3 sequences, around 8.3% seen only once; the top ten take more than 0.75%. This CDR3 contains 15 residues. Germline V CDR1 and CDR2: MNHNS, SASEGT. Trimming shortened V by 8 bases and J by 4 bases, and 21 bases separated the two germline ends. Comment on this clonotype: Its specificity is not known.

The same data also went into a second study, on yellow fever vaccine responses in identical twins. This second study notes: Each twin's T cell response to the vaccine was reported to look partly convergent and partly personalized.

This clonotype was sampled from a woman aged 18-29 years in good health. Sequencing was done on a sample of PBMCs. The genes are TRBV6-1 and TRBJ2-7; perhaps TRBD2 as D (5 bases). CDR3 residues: CASSHNRGFFYEQYF. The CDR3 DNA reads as TGTGCCAGCTCCCACAATCGCGGGTTTTTTTACGAGCAGTACTTC.